This record covers a single T cell receptor (beta chain). Germline values: CDR1 SEHNR, CDR2 FQNEAQ (reference sequence). The CDR3 spans 15 residues. Trimming took off 1 base at V and 2 bases at J, with 11 bases between the two ends. The sample comes from a study of control samples from healthy donors and cancer patients. Produced via immunoSEQ multiplex PCR; TCRdb's table is partial and in-frame only. The data show roughly 88,000 clones, roughly 90% seen once. The specimen sequenced was blood. The sequence was collected from a woman in her thirties in good health. The chain has TRBV7-9 and TRBJ1-2, with TRBD1 as a possible D gene (6 bases). The CDR3 sequence is CASSLVTGYNYGYTF. CDR3 coding DNA: TGTGCCAGCAGCTTAGTTACAGGGTACAACTATGGCTACACCTTC.